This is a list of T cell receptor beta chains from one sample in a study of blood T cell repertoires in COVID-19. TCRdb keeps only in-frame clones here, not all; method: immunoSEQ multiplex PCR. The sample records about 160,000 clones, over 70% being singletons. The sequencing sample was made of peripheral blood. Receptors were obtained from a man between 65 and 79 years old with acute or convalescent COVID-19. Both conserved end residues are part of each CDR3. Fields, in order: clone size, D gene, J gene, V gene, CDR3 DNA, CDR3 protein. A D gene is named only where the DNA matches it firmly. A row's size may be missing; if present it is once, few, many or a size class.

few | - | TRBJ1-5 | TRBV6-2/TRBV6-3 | TGTGCCAGCAGCGGGAGGGATGGGCAGCCCCAGCATTTT | CASSGRDGQPQHF
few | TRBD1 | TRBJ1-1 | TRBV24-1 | TGTGCCACCAGTGATCCCCCCGGGACAGCGAACACTGAAGCTTTCTTT | CATSDPPGTANTEAFF
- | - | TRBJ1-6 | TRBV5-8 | TGTGCCAGCAGCGTCCGGGACAAGAGTTCACCCCTCCACTTT | CASSVRDKSSPLHF
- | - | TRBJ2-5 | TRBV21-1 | TGTGCCAGCAGCCTTGGGGGACTAGCGGGAACGAAGACCCAGTACTTC | CASSLGGLAGTKTQYF
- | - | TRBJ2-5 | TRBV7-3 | TGTGCCAGCAGCTTAGGGGCTCGGGGGGAGACCCAGTACTTC | CASSLGARGETQYF
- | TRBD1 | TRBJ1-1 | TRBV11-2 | TGTGCCAGCAGCAAGGACAGGGAGGCTGAAGCTTTCTTT | CASSKDREAEAFF
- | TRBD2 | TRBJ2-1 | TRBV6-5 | TGTGCCAGCAGTTACTCTCCTAGCGGGGTCTACAATGAGCAGTTCTTC | CASSYSPSGVYNEQFF
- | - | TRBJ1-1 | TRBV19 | TGTGCCAGTAGTACGAAACTGGACACTGAAGCTTTCTTT | CASSTKLDTEAFF
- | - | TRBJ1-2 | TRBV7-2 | TGTGCCAGCCGCGGGAGTGGGAACTATGGCTACACCTTC | CASRGSGNYGYTF
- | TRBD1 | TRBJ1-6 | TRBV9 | TGTGCCAGCAGCGGAGGGGGCCAAAATGATTCACCCCTCCACTTT | CASSGGGQNDSPLHF
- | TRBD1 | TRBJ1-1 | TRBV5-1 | TGCGCCAGCGGGACAGGGGTGAACACTGAAGCTTTCTTT | CASGTGVNTEAFF
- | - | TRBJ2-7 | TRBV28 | TGTGCCAGCAAAAATCCCGACAGCTCCTACGAGCAGTACTTC | CASKNPDSSYEQYF
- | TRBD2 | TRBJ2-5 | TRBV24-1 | TGTGCCACCAGTGATTTGGGGGTAGCGGGAGCACAAGAGACCCAGTACTTC | CATSDLGVAGAQETQYF
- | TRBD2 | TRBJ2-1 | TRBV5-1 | TGCGCCAGCAGCCCCACACTATGGGGGGGGACTAGCGGGAGTGCAGGGTCCTACAATGAGCAGTTCTTC | CASSPTLWGGTSGSAGSYNEQFF
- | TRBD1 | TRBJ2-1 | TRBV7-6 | TGTGCCAGCAGCTCCTGGACAGGGGACTATGAGCAGTTCTTC | CASSSWTGDYEQFF
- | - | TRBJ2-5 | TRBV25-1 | TGTGCCAGCAGTGAGACACCTCAAGAGACCCAGTACTTC | CASSETPQETQYF
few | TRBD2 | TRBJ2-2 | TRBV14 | TGTGCCAGCAGTGAGCGGGAGATCGGGGAGCTGTTTTTT | CASSEREIGELFF